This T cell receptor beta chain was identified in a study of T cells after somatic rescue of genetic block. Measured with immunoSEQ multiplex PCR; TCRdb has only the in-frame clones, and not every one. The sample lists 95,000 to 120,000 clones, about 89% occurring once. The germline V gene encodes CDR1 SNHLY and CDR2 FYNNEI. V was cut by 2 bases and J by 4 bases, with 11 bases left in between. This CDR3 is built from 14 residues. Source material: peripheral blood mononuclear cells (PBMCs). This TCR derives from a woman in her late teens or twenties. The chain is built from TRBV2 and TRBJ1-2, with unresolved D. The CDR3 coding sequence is TGTGCCAGCAGTGAATACCCAGGCTCCTATGGCTACACCTTC. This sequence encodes CASSEYPGSYGYTF.